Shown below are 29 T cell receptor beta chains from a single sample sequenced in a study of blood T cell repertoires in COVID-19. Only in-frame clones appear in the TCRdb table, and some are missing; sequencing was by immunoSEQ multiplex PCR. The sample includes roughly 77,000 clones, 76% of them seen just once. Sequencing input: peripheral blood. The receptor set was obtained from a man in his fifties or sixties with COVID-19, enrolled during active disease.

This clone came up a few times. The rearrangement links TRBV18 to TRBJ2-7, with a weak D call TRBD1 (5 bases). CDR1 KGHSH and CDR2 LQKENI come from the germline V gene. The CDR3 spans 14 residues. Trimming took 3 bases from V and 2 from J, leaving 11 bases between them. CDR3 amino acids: CASSPPDNPYEQYF. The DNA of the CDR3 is TGTGCCAGCTCACCCCCGGACAATCCCTACGAGCAGTACTTC.

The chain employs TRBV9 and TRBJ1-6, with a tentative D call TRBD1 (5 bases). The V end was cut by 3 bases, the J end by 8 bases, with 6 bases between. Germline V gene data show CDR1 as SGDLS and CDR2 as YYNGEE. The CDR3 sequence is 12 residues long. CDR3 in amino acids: CASSGGDSPLHF. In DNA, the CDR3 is TGTGCCAGCAGCGGGGGGGATTCACCCCTCCACTTT.

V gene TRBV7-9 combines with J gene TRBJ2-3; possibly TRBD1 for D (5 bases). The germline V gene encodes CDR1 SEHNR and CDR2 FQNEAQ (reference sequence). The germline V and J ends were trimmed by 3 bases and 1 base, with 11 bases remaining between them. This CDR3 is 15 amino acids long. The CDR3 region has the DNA TGTGCCAGCAGCTTGGACGACAGAGGCACAGATACGCAGTATTTT. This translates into CASSLDDRGTDTQYF. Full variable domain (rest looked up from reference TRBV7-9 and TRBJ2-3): DTGVSQNPRHKITKRGQNVTFRCDPISEHNRLYWYRQTLGQGPEFLTYFQNEAQLEKSRLLSDRFSAERPKGSFSTLEIQRTEQGDSAMYLCASSLDDRGTDTQYFGPGTRLTVL.

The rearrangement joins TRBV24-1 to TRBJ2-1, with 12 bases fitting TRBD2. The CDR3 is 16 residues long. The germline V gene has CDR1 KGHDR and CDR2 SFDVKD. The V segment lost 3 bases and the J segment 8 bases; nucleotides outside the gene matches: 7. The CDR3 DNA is TGTGCCACCAGTGATCCGACTAGCGGGAGAGAGGATGAGCAGTTCTTC. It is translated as CATSDPTSGREDEQFF.

The DNA for the CDR3 is TGCGCCAGCAGCCAAAGTATGGGCGGGGGTACAGATACGCAGTATTTT. Its protein is CASSQSMGGGTDTQYF. The J gene is TRBJ2-3, the V gene TRBV5-1, with 7 bases matching TRBD2. Germline CDR1 and CDR2: SGHRS and YFSETQ. The J segment lost 3 bases and the V segment lost 4 bases, leaving 11 bases of the junction unmatched. The CDR3 has 16 residues.

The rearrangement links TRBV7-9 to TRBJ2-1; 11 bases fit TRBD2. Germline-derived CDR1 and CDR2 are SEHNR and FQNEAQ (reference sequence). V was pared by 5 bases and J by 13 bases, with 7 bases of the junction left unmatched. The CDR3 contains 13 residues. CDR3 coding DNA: TGTGCCAGCAGCGAAGGGACTAGCGGAAATCAGTTCTTC. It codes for CASSEGTSGNQFF. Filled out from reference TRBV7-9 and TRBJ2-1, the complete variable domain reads DTGVSQNPRHKITKRGQNVTFRCDPISEHNRLYWYRQTLGQGPEFLTYFQNEAQLEKSRLLSDRFSAERPKGSFSTLEIQRTEQGDSAMYLCASSEGTSGNQFFGPGTRLTVL.

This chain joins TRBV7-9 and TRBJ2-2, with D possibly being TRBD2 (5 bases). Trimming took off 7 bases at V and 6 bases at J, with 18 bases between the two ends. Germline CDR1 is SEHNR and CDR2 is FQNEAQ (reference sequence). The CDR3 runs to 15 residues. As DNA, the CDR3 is TGTGCCAGCACCTCTGCGGAGGTGGTGTCCGGGGAGCTGTTTTTT. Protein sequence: CASTSAEVVSGELFF.

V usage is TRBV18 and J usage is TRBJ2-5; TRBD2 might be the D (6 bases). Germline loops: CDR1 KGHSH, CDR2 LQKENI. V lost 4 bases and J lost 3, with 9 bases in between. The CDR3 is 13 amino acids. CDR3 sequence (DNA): TGTGCCAGCTCACAAAGACTAGAAGAGACCCAGTACTTC. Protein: CASSQRLEETQYF.

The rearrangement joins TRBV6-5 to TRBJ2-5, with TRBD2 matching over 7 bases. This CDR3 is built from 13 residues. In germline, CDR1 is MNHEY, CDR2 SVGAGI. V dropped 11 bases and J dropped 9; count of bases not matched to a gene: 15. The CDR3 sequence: CAYHVAGEFSQYF. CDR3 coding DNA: TGTGCCTATCACGTTGCGGGAGAATTCTCCCAGTACTTC.

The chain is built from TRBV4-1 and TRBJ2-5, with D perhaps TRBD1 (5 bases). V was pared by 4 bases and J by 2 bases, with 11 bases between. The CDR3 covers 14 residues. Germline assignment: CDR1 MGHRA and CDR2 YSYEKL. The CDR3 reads CASSLQPGQETQYF. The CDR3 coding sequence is TGCGCCAGCAGCCTCCAACCAGGGCAAGAGACCCAGTACTTC.

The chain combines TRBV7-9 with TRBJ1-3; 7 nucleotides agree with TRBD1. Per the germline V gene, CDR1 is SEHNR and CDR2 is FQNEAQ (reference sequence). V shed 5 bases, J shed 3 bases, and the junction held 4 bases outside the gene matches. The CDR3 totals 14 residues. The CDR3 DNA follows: TGTGCCAGCAGCCTAGGGACAGTTGGAAACACCATATATTTT. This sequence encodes CASSLGTVGNTIYF.

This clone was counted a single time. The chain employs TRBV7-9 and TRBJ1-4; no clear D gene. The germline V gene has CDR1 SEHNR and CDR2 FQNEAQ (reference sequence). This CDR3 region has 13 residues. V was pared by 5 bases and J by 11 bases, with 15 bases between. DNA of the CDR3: TGTGCCAGCAGCCAGCCCACAGAGACGAAACTGTTTTTT. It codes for CASSQPTETKLFF.

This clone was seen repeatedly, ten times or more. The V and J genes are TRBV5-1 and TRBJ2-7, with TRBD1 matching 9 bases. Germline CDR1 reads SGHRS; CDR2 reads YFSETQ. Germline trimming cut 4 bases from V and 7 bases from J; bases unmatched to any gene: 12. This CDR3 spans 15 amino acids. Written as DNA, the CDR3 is TGCGCCAGCAGCCTGTTAAACAGGGGGCCTGGAGAGCAGTACTTC. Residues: CASSLLNRGPGEQYF.

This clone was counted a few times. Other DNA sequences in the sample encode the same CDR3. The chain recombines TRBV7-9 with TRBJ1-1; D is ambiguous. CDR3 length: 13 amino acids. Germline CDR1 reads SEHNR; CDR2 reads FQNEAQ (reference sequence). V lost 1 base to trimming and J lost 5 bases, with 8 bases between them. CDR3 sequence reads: CASSLDGGTEAFF. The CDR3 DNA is TGTGCCAGCAGCTTAGATGGCGGGACTGAAGCTTTCTTT.

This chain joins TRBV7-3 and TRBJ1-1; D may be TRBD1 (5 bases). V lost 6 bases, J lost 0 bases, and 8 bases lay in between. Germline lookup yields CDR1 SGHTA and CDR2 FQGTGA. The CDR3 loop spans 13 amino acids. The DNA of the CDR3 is TGTGCCAGCAGTCCAGGGATGAACACTGAAGCTTTCTTT. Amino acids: CASSPGMNTEAFF.

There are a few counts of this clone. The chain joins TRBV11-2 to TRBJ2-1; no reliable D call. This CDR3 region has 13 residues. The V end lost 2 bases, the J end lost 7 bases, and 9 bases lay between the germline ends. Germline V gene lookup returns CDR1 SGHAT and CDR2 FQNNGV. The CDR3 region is CASSLLRINEQFF. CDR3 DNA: TGTGCCAGCAGCTTACTAAGAATAAATGAGCAGTTCTTC.

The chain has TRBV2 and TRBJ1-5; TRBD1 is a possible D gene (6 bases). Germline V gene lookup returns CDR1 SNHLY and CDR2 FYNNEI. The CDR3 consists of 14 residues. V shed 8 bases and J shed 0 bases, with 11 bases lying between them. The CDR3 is CASRWTDSNQPQHF. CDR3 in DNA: TGTGCCAGCCGATGGACAGATAGCAATCAGCCCCAGCATTTT.

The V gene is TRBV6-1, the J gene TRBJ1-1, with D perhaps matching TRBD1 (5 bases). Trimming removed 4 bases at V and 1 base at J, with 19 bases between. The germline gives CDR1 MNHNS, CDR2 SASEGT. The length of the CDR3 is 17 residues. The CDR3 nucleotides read TGTGCCAGCAGTGGGGGCAGGCAGCGATTCAGGAACACTGAAGCTTTCTTT. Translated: CASSGGRQRFRNTEAFF.

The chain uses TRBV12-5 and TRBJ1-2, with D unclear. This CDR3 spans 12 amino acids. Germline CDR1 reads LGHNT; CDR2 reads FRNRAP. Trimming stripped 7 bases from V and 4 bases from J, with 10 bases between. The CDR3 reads CASVQTGYGYTF. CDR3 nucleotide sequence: TGTGCTAGTGTCCAGACGGGCTATGGCTACACCTTC.

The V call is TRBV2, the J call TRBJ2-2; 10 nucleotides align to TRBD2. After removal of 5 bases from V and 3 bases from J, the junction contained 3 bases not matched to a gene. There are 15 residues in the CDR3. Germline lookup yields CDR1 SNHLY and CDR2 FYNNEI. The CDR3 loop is CASSRTSGDTGELFF. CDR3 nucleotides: TGTGCCAGCAGTCGGACTAGCGGCGACACCGGGGAGCTGTTTTTT.

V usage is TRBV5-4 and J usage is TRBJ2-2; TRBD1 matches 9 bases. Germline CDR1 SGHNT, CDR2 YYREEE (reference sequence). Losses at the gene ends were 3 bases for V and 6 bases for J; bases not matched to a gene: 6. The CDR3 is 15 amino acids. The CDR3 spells CASSSPGQGAGELFF. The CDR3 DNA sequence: TGTGCCAGCAGCTCGCCGGGACAGGGCGCCGGGGAGCTGTTTTTT.

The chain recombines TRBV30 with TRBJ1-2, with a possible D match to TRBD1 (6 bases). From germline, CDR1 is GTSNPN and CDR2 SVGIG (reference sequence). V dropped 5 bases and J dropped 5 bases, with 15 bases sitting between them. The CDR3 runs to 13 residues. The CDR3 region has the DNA TGTGCCTGGGTGCGGGGGCGCGGGTATGGCTACACCTTC. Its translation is CAWVRGRGYGYTF.

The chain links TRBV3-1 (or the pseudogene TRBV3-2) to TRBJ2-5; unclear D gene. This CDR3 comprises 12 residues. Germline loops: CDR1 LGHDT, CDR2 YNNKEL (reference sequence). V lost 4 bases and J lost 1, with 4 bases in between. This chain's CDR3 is CASSPRQETQYF. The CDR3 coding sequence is TGTGCCAGCAGCCCTCGCCAAGAGACCCAGTACTTC.

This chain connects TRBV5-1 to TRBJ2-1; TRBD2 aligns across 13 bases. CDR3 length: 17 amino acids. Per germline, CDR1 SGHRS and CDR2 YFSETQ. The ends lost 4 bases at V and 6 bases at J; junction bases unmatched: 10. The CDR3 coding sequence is TGCGCCAGCAGCCTGAATGCGGGACTAGCGGGAACCAATGAGCAGTTCTTC. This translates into CASSLNAGLAGTNEQFF.

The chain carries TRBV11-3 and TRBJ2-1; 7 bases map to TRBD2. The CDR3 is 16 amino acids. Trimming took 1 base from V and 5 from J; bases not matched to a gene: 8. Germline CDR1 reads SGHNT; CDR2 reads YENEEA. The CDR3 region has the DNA TGTGCCAGCAGCTTAGGGCGGGGCGGGAGCAACAATGAGCAGTTCTTC. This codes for CASSLGRGGSNNEQFF.

The DNA for the CDR3 is TGTGCCAGCAGCCTTACCGGGGGGCAGAGCGAGCAGTACTTC. It is translated as CASSLTGGQSEQYF. The chain employs TRBV5-4 and TRBJ2-7; the D gene is possibly TRBD2 (7 bases). CDR3 length: 14 residues. Germline loops: CDR1 SGHNT, CDR2 YYREEE (reference sequence). V was cut by 4 bases and J by 6 bases, with 17 bases left in between.

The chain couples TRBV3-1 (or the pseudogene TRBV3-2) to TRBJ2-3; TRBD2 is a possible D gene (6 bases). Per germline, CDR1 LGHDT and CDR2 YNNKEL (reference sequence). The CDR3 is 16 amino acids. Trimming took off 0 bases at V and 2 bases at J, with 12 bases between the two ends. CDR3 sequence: CASSQEGTFYTDTQYF. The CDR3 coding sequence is TGTGCCAGCAGCCAAGAGGGGACTTTTTACACAGATACGCAGTATTTT.

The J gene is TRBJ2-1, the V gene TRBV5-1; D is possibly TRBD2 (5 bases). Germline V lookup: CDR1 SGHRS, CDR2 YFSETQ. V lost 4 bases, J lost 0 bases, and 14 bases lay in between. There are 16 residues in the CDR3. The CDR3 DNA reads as TGCGCCAGCAGCGGCGGGTCGGCGAGCTCCTACAATGAGCAGTTCTTC. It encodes CASSGGSASSYNEQFF. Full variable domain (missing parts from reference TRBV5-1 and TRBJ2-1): KAGVTQTPRYLIKTRGQQVTLSCSPISGHRSVSWYQQTPGQGLQFLFEYFSETQRNKGNFPGRFSGRQFSNSRSEMNVSTLELGDSALYLCASSGGSASSYNEQFFGPGTRLTVL.

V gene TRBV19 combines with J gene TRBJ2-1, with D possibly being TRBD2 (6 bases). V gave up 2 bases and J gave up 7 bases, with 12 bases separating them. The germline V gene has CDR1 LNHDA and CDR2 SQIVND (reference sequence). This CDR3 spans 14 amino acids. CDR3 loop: CASSIKGLGNEQFF. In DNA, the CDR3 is TGTGCCAGTAGTATAAAGGGACTGGGGAATGAGCAGTTCTTC.